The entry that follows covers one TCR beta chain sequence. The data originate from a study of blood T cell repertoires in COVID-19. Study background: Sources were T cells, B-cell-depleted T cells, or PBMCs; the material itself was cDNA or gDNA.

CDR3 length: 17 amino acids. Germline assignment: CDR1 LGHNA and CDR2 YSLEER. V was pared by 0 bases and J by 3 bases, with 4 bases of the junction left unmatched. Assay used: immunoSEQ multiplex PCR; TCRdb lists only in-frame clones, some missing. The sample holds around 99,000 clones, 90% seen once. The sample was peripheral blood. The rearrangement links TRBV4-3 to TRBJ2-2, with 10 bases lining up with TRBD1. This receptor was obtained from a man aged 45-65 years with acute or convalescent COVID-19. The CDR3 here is CASSQEGQGLHTGELFF. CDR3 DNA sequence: TGCGCCAGCAGCCAAGAGGGACAGGGGCTTCACACCGGGGAGCTGTTTTTT.